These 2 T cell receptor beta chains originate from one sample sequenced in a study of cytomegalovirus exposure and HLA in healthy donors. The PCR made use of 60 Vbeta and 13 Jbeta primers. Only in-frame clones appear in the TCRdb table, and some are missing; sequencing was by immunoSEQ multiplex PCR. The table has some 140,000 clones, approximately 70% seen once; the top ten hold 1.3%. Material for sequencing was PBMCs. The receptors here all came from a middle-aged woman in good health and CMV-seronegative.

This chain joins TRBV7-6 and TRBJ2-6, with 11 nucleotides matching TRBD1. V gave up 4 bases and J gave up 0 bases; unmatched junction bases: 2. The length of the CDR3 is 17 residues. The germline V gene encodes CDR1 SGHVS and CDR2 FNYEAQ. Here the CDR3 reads CASSSGTGGSGANVLTF. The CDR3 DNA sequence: TGTGCCAGCAGCTCCGGGACAGGGGGCTCTGGGGCCAACGTCCTGACTTTC.

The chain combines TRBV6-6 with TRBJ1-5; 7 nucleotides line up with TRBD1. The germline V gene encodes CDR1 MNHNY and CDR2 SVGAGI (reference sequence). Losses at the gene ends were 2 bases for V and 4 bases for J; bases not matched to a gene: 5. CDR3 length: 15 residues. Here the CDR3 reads CASSYPGQLNQPQHF. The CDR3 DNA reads TGTGCCAGCAGTTACCCGGGACAGTTAAATCAGCCCCAGCATTTT.